Sequencing of this TCR beta chain was carried out in a study of blood T cell repertoires in COVID-19. Study context: Acute and convalescent COVID-19 specimens originated in the United States, Italy and Spain. T cells, B-cell-depleted T cells, or PBMCs provided the cDNA or gDNA that served as material.

Germline V lookup: CDR1 MNHEY, CDR2 SVGAGI. With 7 bases removed from V and 3 bases from J, the gap between germline ends came to 18 bases. The CDR3 has 15 amino acids. Some clones are missing from TCRdb's copy, which holds only in-frame ones; the method was immunoSEQ multiplex PCR. The data contain some 110,000 clones, roughly 90% of them singletons. The origin of this receptor is a man aged 70 or older who had recovered from COVID-19. The genes are TRBV6-5 and TRBJ1-1; D unclear. What was sequenced was peripheral blood. The CDR3 DNA sequence: TGTGCCAGCACTCCTAACCCTCGATGGTACACTGAAGCTTTCTTT. Amino acids: CASTPNPRWYTEAFF.